Below are 14 T cell receptor beta chains sequenced from a single sample in a study of cytotoxic CD8 clonotypes in ibrutinib-treated CLL. The table came from immunoSEQ multiplex PCR; TCRdb's copy has only in-frame clones and leaves some out. The top ten clones hold 5.9% of a sample with about 200,000 clones, 70% to 75% of them seen once. The material was PBMCs, obtained after 12 months of ibrutinib treatment. The receptors originated from a human donor with chronic lymphocytic leukemia.

The chain links TRBV19 to TRBJ1-1; TRBD1 matches 8 bases. The germline V gene has CDR1 LNHDA and CDR2 SQIVND (reference sequence). The CDR3 consists of 12 residues. V shed 3 bases and J 9 bases; nucleotides not matched to a gene: 3. The CDR3 region has the DNA TGTGCCAGTAGTATTGCCAGGGGGCAAGCTTTCTTT. The encoded protein is CASSIARGQAFF.

V usage is TRBV18 and J usage is TRBJ1-5, with TRBD1 matching over 7 bases. The CDR3 totals 15 residues. The V segment lost 5 bases and the J segment 3 bases; nucleotides outside the gene matches: 7. CDR1 is KGHSH and CDR2 is LQKENI in the germline V gene. In nucleotides, the CDR3 is TGTGCCAGCTCATCTCAGGGGGGTAACAATCAGCCCCAGCATTTT. Protein sequence: CASSSQGGNNQPQHF.

The chain recombines TRBV5-8 with TRBJ2-3; D remains unclear. The ends were cut back, 1 base at V and 0 bases at J, with 15 bases in the middle. The CDR3 is made up of 17 amino acids. Per germline, CDR1 SGHTS and CDR2 YDEGEE. The CDR3 sequence: CASSLSTASTSTDTQYF. In DNA form, the CDR3 reads TGTGCCAGCAGCTTGAGTACAGCTAGTACTAGCACAGATACGCAGTATTTT.

The chain uses TRBV1 and TRBJ2-7; the D call TRBD2 from the table was never checked on the DNA. TRBV1 counts as a pseudogene. There are 16 residues in the CDR3. The CDR3 is CTSSQGGRGGPNEQYF. CDR3 DNA: TGCACCAGCAGCCAAGGAGGGCGGGGGGGTCCTAACGAGCAGTACTTC.

The chain carries TRBV16 and TRBJ2-3; D tentatively reads TRBD1 or TRBD2 (5 bases each). Trimming took off 6 bases at V and 2 bases at J, with 18 bases between the two ends. The CDR3 consists of 16 residues. CDR1 KGHSY and CDR2 FQNENV come from the germline V gene. The CDR3 sequence is CASSVKHGGPTDTQYF. In nucleotides, the CDR3 is TGTGCCAGCAGTGTAAAACATGGGGGACCCACAGATACGCAGTATTTT.

The chain employs TRBV5-1 and TRBJ1-4, with D tentatively TRBD1 (5 bases). The CDR3 spans 17 residues. Germline V CDR1 and CDR2: SGHRS, YFSETQ. Deletions cut 0 bases from V and 1 base from J, with 13 bases between. CDR3 nucleotide sequence: TGCGCCAGCAGCTTGGGGGGGATACAACGAACTAATGAAAAACTGTTTTTT. Protein sequence: CASSLGGIQRTNEKLFF.

V gene TRBV11-2 combines with J gene TRBJ1-2; no firm D call. With 2 bases removed from V and 1 base from J, the gap between germline ends came to 11 bases. CDR3 length: 15 residues. Germline CDR1 is SGHAT and CDR2 is FQNNGV. The CDR3 nucleotides read TGTGCCAGCAGCTTACAGCACCGCCTTAACTATGGCTACACCTTC. Its protein is CASSLQHRLNYGYTF.

This sequence joins TRBV7-7 and TRBJ2-3, with TRBD2 matching over 8 bases. V shed 4 bases and J 1 base; nucleotides not matched to a gene: 7. This CDR3 region has 16 residues. Germline V gene lookup returns CDR1 SSHAT and CDR2 FNYEAQ (reference sequence). CDR3 region: CASSCLAGGCTDTQYF. For the CDR3, the DNA is TGTGCCAGCAGCTGCCTGGCGGGGGGATGCACAGATACGCAGTATTTT.

This clone was picked up a small number of times. V and J are TRBV18 and TRBJ2-1, with D unclear. Deletions cut 3 bases from V and 0 bases from J, with 15 bases between. The CDR3 is 17 amino acids. Looked up from germline, CDR1 is KGHSH and CDR2 is LQKENI. The CDR3 here is CASSPQTPGTSYNEQFF. DNA for the CDR3: TGTGCCAGCTCACCGCAGACCCCAGGAACCTCCTACAATGAGCAGTTCTTC.

The genes are TRBV27 and TRBJ2-1; D is ambiguous. This CDR3 has 13 residues. In germline, CDR1 is MNHEY, CDR2 SMNVEV (reference sequence). The V end lost 7 bases, the J end lost 5 bases, and 12 bases lay between the germline ends. The CDR3 sequence: CASTASWDNEQFF. CDR3 nucleotide sequence: TGTGCCAGCACGGCTAGTTGGGACAATGAGCAGTTCTTC.

The table lists this clone with a few counts. V gene TRBV18 combines with J gene TRBJ2-7; possibly TRBD2 for D (6 bases). Germline CDR1 KGHSH, CDR2 LQKENI. The CDR3 is 14 residues long. The V gene lost 0 bases and the J gene lost 5 bases, with 11 bases spanning the gap. As DNA, the CDR3 is TGTGCCAGCTCACCACCCGGGAGTTACCACGAGCAGTACTTC. It encodes CASSPPGSYHEQYF.

V usage is TRBV6-1 and J usage is TRBJ2-7; 9 bases fit TRBD1. The CDR3 consists of 15 residues. CDR1 MNHNS and CDR2 SASEGT come from the germline V gene. The J segment lost 2 bases and the V segment lost 6 bases, leaving 8 bases of the junction unmatched. CDR3 DNA sequence: TGTGCCAGCAGAGAGGGACAGGGTGGGCCCTACGAGCAGTACTTC. Its translation is CASREGQGGPYEQYF.

The chain employs TRBV5-1 and TRBJ2-2, with D unresolved. Between the trimmed V and J ends, which lost 0 bases and 7 bases, there was a span of 4 bases. This CDR3 has 12 amino acids. CDR1 is SGHRS and CDR2 is YFSETQ in the germline V gene. CDR3 sequence (DNA): TGCGCCAGCAGCTTGGGTGGCGGGGAGCTGTTTTTT. The encoded protein is CASSLGGGELFF.

This clone was found a few times. The chain recombines TRBV30 with TRBJ1-1, with D hard to call. In germline, CDR1 is GTSNPN, CDR2 SVGIG (reference sequence). V was pared by 3 bases and J by 0 bases, with 2 bases between. The CDR3 totals 11 residues. CDR3 residues: CAWRMNTEAFF. CDR3 coding DNA: TGTGCCTGGAGGATGAACACTGAAGCTTTCTTT.